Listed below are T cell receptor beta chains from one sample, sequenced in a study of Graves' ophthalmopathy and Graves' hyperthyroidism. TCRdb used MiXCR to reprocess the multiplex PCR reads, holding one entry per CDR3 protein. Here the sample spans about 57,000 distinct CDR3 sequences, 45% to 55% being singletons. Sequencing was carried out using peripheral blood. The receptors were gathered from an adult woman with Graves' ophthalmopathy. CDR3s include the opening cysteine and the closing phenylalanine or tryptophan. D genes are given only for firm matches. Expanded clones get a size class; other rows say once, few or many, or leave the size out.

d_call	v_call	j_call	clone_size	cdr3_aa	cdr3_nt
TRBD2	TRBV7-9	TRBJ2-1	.	CASSLGSGRAGNEQFF	TGTGCCAGCAGCTTAGGTAGCGGGAGGGCCGGCAATGAGCAGTTCTTC
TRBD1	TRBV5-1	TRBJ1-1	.	CASSYGTGSTDAFF	TGTGCCAGCAGCTACGGGACAGGCAGTACGGACGCTTTCTTT
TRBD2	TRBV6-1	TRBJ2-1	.	CASSKQAGGYNEQFF	TGTGCCAGCAGTAAACAAGCGGGAGGGTACAACGAGCAGTTCTTC
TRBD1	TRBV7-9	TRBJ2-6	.	CASSLAGQGATRGANVLTF	TGTGCCAGCAGCTTAGCCGGACAGGGGGCTACACGTGGGGCCAACGTCCTGACTTTC
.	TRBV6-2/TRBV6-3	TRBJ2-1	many	CASSYSDYNEQFF	TGTGCCAGCAGTTACTCCGACTACAATGAGCAGTTCTTC
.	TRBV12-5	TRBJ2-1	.	CASGLPGRNEQFF	TGTGCTAGTGGTTTGCCCGGACGCAATGAGCAGTTCTTC
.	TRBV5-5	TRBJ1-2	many	CASSLAGHGYTF	TGTGCCAGCAGCTTGGCAGGGCATGGCTACACCTTC
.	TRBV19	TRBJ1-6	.	CASSQGFDNSPLHF	TGTGCCAGTAGTCAGGGTTTTGATAATTCACCCCTCCACTTT
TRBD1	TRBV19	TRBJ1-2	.	CASSTKGGTAYGYTF	TGTGCCAGTAGTACAAAGGGCGGGACAGCATATGGCTACACCTTC
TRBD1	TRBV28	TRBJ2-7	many	CASGSEGQGSYEQYF	TGTGCCAGCGGCAGTGAGGGACAGGGTTCATACGAGCAGTACTTC
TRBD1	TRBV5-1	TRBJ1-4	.	CASSAGHRGMTEKLFF	TGCGCCAGCAGCGCCGGACACAGGGGGATGACTGAAAAACTGTTTTTT
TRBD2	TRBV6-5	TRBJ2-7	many	CASSSGGSLLYEQYF	TGTGCCAGCAGTTCGGGGGGATCACTTCTTTACGAGCAGTACTTC
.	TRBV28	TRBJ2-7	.	CASSRKQGRYEQYF	TGTGCCAGCAGCCGGAAACAGGGACGTTATGAGCAGTACTTC
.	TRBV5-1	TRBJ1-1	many	CASSLYGGTEAFF	TGCGCCAGCAGCTTGTACGGGGGGACTGAAGCTTTCTTT
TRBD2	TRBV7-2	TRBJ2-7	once	CASSLSSGRGYEQYF	TGTGCCAGCAGCTTATCGAGCGGGAGAGGCTACGAGCAGTACTTC
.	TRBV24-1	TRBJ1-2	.	CATSDPAAGGYGYTF	TGTGCCACCAGTGACCCGGCCGCAGGAGGCTATGGCTACACCTTC
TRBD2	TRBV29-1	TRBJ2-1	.	CSLVGGELVNEQFF	TGCAGCTTAGTTGGGGGGGAGTTGGTGAATGAGCAGTTCTTC
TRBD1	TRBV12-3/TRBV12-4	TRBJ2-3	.	CASSAGDRVELTDTQYF	TGTGCCAGCAGTGCCGGAGACAGGGTGGAACTCACAGATACGCAGTATTTT
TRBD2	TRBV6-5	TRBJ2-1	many	CASNPRGRYYNEQFF	TGTGCCAGCAACCCGCGGGGGAGATATTACAATGAGCAGTTCTTC
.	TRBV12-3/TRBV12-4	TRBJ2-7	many	CASSSFVGSGSYEQYF	TGTGCCAGCAGTTCCTTTGTCGGGAGCGGGTCCTACGAGCAGTACTTC
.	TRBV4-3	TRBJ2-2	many	CASSLLSGSGGGELFF	TGCGCCAGCAGCCTCTTAAGTGGCTCCGGAGGCGGGGAGCTGTTTTTT
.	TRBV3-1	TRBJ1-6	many	CASSQAPPQGNSPLHF	TGTGCCAGCAGCCAAGCCCCCCCGCAGGGTAATTCACCCCTCCACTTT
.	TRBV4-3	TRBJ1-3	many	CASSQGTPSSGNTIYF	TGCGCCAGCAGCCAGGGGACGCCGAGCTCTGGAAACACCATATATTTT
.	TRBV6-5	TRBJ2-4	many	CASSSRVAKNIQYF	TGTGCCAGCAGTTCCAGGGTAGCCAAAAACATTCAGTACTTC
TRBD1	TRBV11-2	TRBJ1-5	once	CASSSSTGGKGNQPQHF	TGTGCCAGCAGCTCTTCGACAGGGGGCAAGGGCAATCAGCCCCAGCATTTT
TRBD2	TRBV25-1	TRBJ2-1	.	CASSPQSPSSGRYEQFF	TGTGCCAGCAGTCCCCAATCCCCGTCTAGCGGGAGGTATGAGCAGTTCTTC
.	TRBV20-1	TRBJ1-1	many	CSVPKKGEAFF	TGCAGTGTCCCAAAAAAGGGAGAAGCTTTCTTT
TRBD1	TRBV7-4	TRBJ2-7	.	CASRSSPGTGNYEQYF	TGTGCCAGCAGGTCAAGTCCCGGGACAGGGAACTACGAGCAGTACTTC
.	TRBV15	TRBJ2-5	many	CATSRGNNPGETQYF	TGTGCCACCAGCAGAGGTAACAACCCGGGGGAGACCCAGTACTTC
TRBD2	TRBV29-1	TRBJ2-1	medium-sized	CSVETSGTYNEQFF	TGCAGCGTTGAGACTAGCGGGACTTACAATGAGCAGTTCTTC
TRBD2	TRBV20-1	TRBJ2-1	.	CSARDGRGGYNEQFF	TGCAGTGCTAGAGATGGCCGCGGGGGGTACAATGAGCAGTTCTTC
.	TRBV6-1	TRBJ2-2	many	CASSEVGDRNTGELFF	TGTGCCAGCAGTGAAGTCGGAGACAGGAACACCGGGGAGCTGTTTTTT
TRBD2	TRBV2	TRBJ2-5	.	CASSVGGSNQPQYF	TGTGCCAGCAGTGTGGGGGGGAGCAATCAGCCCCAGTACTTC
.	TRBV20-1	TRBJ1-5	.	CRHHPGRAKLQHF	TGCAGGCACCATCCCGGGAGGGCGAAGCTCCAGCATTTT
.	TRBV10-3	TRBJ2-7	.	CAIRQGPTKGEQYF	TGTGCCATCAGACAGGGACCGACTAAGGGGGAGCAGTACTTC
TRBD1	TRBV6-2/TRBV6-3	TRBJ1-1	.	CASSPLPGTGVLNTEAFF	TGTGCCAGCAGTCCACTTCCCGGGACAGGGGTTTTGAACACTGAAGCTTTCTTT
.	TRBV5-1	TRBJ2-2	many	CASSLFQGGGTGELFF	TGCGCCAGCAGCTTGTTCCAGGGGGGGGGCACCGGGGAGCTGTTTTTT
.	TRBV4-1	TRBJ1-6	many	CASSQTGTLNSPLHF	TGCGCCAGCAGCCAGACGGGCACCTTGAATTCACCCCTCCACTTT
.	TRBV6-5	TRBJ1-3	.	CASRSGGAGNTIYF	TGTGCCAGCAGGTCCGGGGGGGCTGGAAACACCATATATTTT
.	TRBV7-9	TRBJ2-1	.	CASSLSWGTGEQFF	TGTGCCAGCAGCTTATCTTGGGGTACCGGGGAGCAGTTCTTC
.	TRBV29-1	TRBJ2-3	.	CSVEGGGRYF	TGCAGCGTTGAAGGGGGAGGCAGGTATTTT
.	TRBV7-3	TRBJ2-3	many	CASSLEFSTDTQYF	TGTGCCAGCAGCTTAGAATTCTCCACAGATACGCAGTATTTT
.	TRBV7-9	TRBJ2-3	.	CASSLARGYTDTQYF	TGTGCCAGCAGCTTAGCCAGGGGTTACACAGATACGCAGTATTTT
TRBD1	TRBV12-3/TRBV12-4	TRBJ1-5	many	CASSPGGNQPQHF	TGTGCCAGCAGTCCAGGGGGAAATCAGCCCCAGCATTTT
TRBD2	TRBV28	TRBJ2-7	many	CASSSPTSGPLSYEQYF	TGTGCCAGCAGCTCTCCGACTAGCGGGCCGTTATCCTACGAGCAGTACTTC
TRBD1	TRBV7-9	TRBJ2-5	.	CASSTGVQETQYF	TGTGCCAGCAGTACAGGGGTGCAAGAGACCCAGTACTTC
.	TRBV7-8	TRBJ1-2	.	CASSLAVDGYTF	TGTGCCAGCAGCTTAGCTGTGGATGGCTACACCTTC
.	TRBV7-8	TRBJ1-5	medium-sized	CASSLTGDQPQHF	TGTGCCAGCAGCTTAACCGGGGACCAGCCCCAGCATTTT
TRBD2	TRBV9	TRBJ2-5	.	CASSVGGLAGGTQYF	TGTGCCAGCAGCGTAGGGGGACTAGCGGGAGGGACCCAGTACTTC
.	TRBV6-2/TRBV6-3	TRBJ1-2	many	CASSFQGTYGYTF	TGTGCCAGCAGTTTCCAGGGGACCTATGGCTACACCTTC